This T cell receptor beta chain is drawn from a study of shared clonotypes between healthy human individuals. Each PCR replicate from the sorted subsets contained 200 to 250 ng DNA, which is about 30,000 T cell genomes. This table comes from immunoSEQ multiplex PCR, and its TCRdb copy is limited to in-frame clones, with some not included. This table has 550,000 to 800,000 clones, about 74% appearing once. Trimming took off 1 base at V and 1 base at J, with 10 bases between the two ends. This CDR3 has 16 amino acids. Looked up from germline, CDR1 is MGHRA and CDR2 is YSYEKL. The TCR originated in a woman aged 25 to 39 in good health. Sample: memory CD4+ T cells sorted from blood. Subset denoted: CD45RA-negative fraction. This chain connects TRBV4-1 to TRBJ2-2, with D perhaps given as TRBD1 or TRBD2 (5 bases each). DNA of the CDR3: TGCGCCAGCAGCCAAGTCGGGACCCTGAACACCGGGGAGCTGTTTTTT. This encodes CASSQVGTLNTGELFF.